This T cell receptor beta chain was captured by sequencing in a study of T cell repertoires in cytomegalovirus infection. Study-wide context: It can be stated that public TCR beta signatures indicated CMV infection as well as a matching HLA type. Study results and caveats: HLA-C-restricted CMV-specific TCR beta clonotypes were dominant in the ex vivo response. Cumulative public TCR beta family frequency identified CMV carriers with the relevant HLA.

Germline V gene lookup returns CDR1 LNHDA and CDR2 SQIVND (reference sequence). The CDR3 runs to 14 residues. Trimming took 4 bases from V and 7 from J, leaving 17 bases between them. In regard to this clonotype: Its target is not known.

TCRdb reprocessed the reads with MiXCR, giving one entry per CDR3 protein. The data hold some 400,000 distinct CDR3 sequences, with 15% to 20% observed a single time. The V and J genes are TRBV19 and TRBJ2-7; D unclear. The source material was PBMCs. The clonotype originates from a human donor in good health (CMV status not recorded). Some clones in this sample may be carry-over from other donors' samples. The CDR3 sequence: CASSTLVGYGEQYF. CDR3 DNA sequence: TGTGCCAGTAGTACACTGGTGGGCTACGGGGAGCAGTACTTC.